This entry describes one TCR beta chain. An input of about 0.45 to 1 ug of RNA was subjected to reverse transcription using random hexamers. One entry per CDR3 protein results from TCRdb running MiXCR on the immunoSEQ multiplex PCR reads. Among around 150,000 distinct CDR3 sequences listed, around 94% were seen once. The germline V gene has CDR1 SQVTM and CDR2 ANQGSEA. With 1 base removed from V and 4 bases from J, the gap between germline ends came to 10 bases. This CDR3 spans 13 amino acids. The record originates from a study of CD8 T cells in Susac syndrome. This TCR derives from a human donor with multiple sclerosis. Sequenced sample: CD4+ T cells from PBMCs. The gene calls are TRBV29-1 and TRBJ1-2; perhaps TRBD1 as D (5 bases). In DNA, the CDR3 is TGCAGCGTTGAAGTGGTGGGGGGCTATGGCTACACCTTC. It encodes CSVEVVGGYGYTF.